The 22 T cell receptor beta chains reported below all come from one sample, sequenced in a study of T-cell memory formation after mild COVID-19 (dated by TCRdb to the early 2020s). The library was built by means of 5' RACE. Instrument used: Illumina NovaSeq 6000. The public sequencing data were trimmed at Q25 with fastp and processed into clonotypes with MiXCR by TCRdb, which kept only in-frame beta chains. Every distinct CDR3 protein forms one entry, paired with its most common genes and DNA. The sample profile shows 140,000 to 150,000 distinct CDR3 sequences; 6% to 6.5% of them were found once. 2% to 2.5% of the sample is held by the ten biggest clonotypes. Sequenced: PBMCs or a T cell subset sorted from them (not recorded which). All receptors come from an adult woman who had mild COVID-19 (a few samples of this study predate the infection). The sample titles of this study are shuffled in the database, so cell type and time point are left out; the donor was told from shared clones.

The chain combines TRBV4-1 with TRBJ1-2, with 8 bases that match TRBD1. With 0 bases clipped from V and 8 bases from J, the junction kept 11 bases outside the gene matches. The CDR3 spans 16 residues. CDR1 and CDR2 (germline): MGHRA, YSYEKL. The CDR3 sequence is CASSQEAQGALWGYTF. CDR3 DNA sequence: TGCGCCAGCAGCCAAGAAGCCCAGGGGGCATTATGGGGCTACACCTTC.

The sample holds a few counts of this clonotype. This chain connects TRBV5-1 to TRBJ2-7; D gene ambiguous. The CDR3 contains 16 residues. V lost 8 bases and J lost 0, with 21 bases in between. Germline CDR1 is SGHRS and CDR2 is YFSETQ. In DNA, the CDR3 is TGCGCCAGAAGTCTCCCGGGCGCAGGAGACTCCTACGAGCAGTACTTC. Translated, it gives CARSLPGAGDSYEQYF.

This clonotype was recorded at least ten times. The chain links TRBV6-5 to TRBJ2-7, with no clear D. Germline CDR1 is MNHEY and CDR2 is SVGAGI. V lost 6 bases and J 3 bases, leaving 12 bases between the germline ends. The CDR3 spans 13 residues. The CDR3 nucleotides read TGTGCCAGCAGCCGTATTGGCAGCTACGAGCAGTACTTC. Amino acid sequence: CASSRIGSYEQYF.

This chain uses TRBV7-2 with TRBJ1-2; D is perhaps TRBD1 (5 bases). The germline V gene encodes CDR1 SGHTA and CDR2 FQGNSA. The CDR3 has 14 residues. Trimming took 5 bases from V and 9 from J, leaving 19 bases between them. In nucleotides, the CDR3 is TGTGCCAGCAGCCAAACCTATGGGGCAGGAAGCTACACCTTC. Its protein product is CASSQTYGAGSYTF.

This clonotype was picked up a small number of times. This chain links TRBV20-1 with TRBJ2-3; TRBD2 matches at 14 bases. J gave up 4 bases and V 5 bases, and 11 bases lay outside the gene matches. This CDR3 has 17 amino acids. Germline V lookup: CDR1 DFQATT, CDR2 SNEGSKA (reference sequence). The CDR3 nucleotides are TGCAGTGCTCGGGCCGGGACTAGCGGGAGTTTGGCAGATACGCAGTATTTT. Protein sequence: CSARAGTSGSLADTQYF.

About this clonotype itself: The junction differs from germline at one of its ends, possibly a read error. This chain joins TRBV6-1 and TRBJ1-2; D might be TRBD1 (6 bases). Germline V gene data show CDR1 as MNHNS and CDR2 as SASEGT. The length of the CDR3 is 13 residues. The CDR3 spells CAISESRDIGYTF. The CDR3 DNA sequence: TGTGCCATCAGTGAAAGCCGGGACATTGGCTACACCTTC.

This clonotype was counted ten times or more. The chain recombines TRBV27 with TRBJ1-2; D not certain. V was cut by 8 bases and J by 4 bases, with 14 bases left in between. The CDR3 totals 13 residues. Germline-derived CDR1 and CDR2 are MNHEY and SMNVEV (reference sequence). The CDR3 spells CASGPLAFYGYTF. CDR3 coding DNA: TGTGCCAGCGGACCTTTGGCTTTCTATGGCTACACCTTC.

In its sample, this clonotype was seen many times. This chain joins TRBV7-2 and TRBJ2-1; 9 bases are a match to TRBD2. The CDR3 runs to 15 residues. Germline assignment: CDR1 SGHTA and CDR2 FQGNSA. Trimming took 5 bases from V and 2 from J; bases not matched to a gene: 4. Here the CDR3 reads CASSQWTSAYNEQFF. As DNA, the CDR3 is TGTGCCAGCAGCCAGTGGACTAGCGCCTACAATGAGCAGTTCTTC. The variable domain in full, completed from reference TRBV7-2 and TRBJ2-1, reads GAGVSQSPSNKVTEKGKDVELRCDPISGHTALYWYRQSLGQGLEFLIYFQGNSAPDKSGLPSDRFSAERTGGSVSTLTIQRTQQEDSAVYLCASSQWTSAYNEQFFGPGTRLTVL.

In its sample, this clonotype was seen a few times. The chain joins TRBV12-3 or TRBV12-4 to TRBJ2-1; D possibly matches TRBD1 or TRBD2 (5 bases each). There are 14 residues in the CDR3. Trimming shortened V by 5 bases and J by 3 bases, and 11 bases separated the two germline ends. CDR3 coding DNA: TGTGCCAGCAGTGGGGGATCCCTCTACAATGAGCAGTTCTTC. Protein: CASSGGSLYNEQFF.

This clonotype was seen at least ten times. This chain joins TRBV20-1 and TRBJ2-7; 8 bases align to TRBD1. This CDR3 region has 14 residues. Germline CDR1 and CDR2: DFQATT and SNEGSKA (reference sequence). J gave up 3 bases and V 4 bases, and 8 bases lay outside the gene matches. The CDR3 spells CSAMRTGLLYEQYF. In DNA, the CDR3 is TGCAGTGCTATGCGGACAGGGCTTCTCTACGAGCAGTACTTC.

There are many counts of this clonotype. The CDR3 reads CASTHNGNEQFF. The CDR3 DNA reads TGTGCCAGCACCCATAATGGCAATGAGCAGTTCTTC. The rearrangement links TRBV12-3 or TRBV12-4 to TRBJ2-1; D gene uncertain. V lost 7 bases, J lost 6 bases, and 10 bases lay in between. This CDR3 is built from 12 residues.

There are many counts of this clonotype. This chain joins TRBV12-5 and TRBJ2-2, with 9 positions matching TRBD1. Trimming removed 7 bases from V and 4 bases from J; junction bases left unmatched: 13. CDR1 and CDR2 from the germline V gene are LGHNT and FRNRAP. This CDR3 region has 17 residues. For the CDR3, the DNA is TGTGCTAGTGCACGGAATACAGGGGGCGCGGGCACCGGGGAGCTGTTTTTT. Translating gives CASARNTGGAGTGELFF.

At least ten counts were recorded for this clonotype. The genes are TRBV7-3 and TRBJ1-1; no firm D call. CDR1 SGHTA and CDR2 FQGTGA come from the germline V gene. The CDR3 loop spans 12 amino acids. V gave up 2 bases and J gave up 9 bases, with 10 bases separating them. In nucleotides, the CDR3 is TGTGCCAGCAGCTTACCGGATGGTCAAGCTTTCTTT. This translates into CASSLPDGQAFF.

Only a few counts were recorded for this clonotype. The CDR3 is CASSPARTQISFNEQFF. Written as DNA, the CDR3 is TGTGCCAGCAGCCCTGCCCGGACGCAGATCTCGTTCAATGAGCAGTTCTTC. This sequence joins TRBV12-3 or TRBV12-4 and TRBJ2-1; D call uncertain. The germline V and J ends were trimmed by 6 bases and 6 bases, with 24 bases remaining between them. CDR3 length: 17 residues.

Only a few counts were recorded for this clonotype. The chain couples TRBV12-3 or TRBV12-4 to TRBJ2-5, with D perhaps matching TRBD1 (6 bases). Between the trimmed V and J ends, which lost 5 bases and 1 base, there was a span of 14 bases. The CDR3 loop spans 15 amino acids. The CDR3 is CASSTRQVGQETQYF. CDR3 coding DNA: TGTGCCAGCAGTACCAGACAGGTGGGCCAAGAGACCCAGTACTTC.

The table lists this clonotype with a few counts. The rearrangement joins TRBV7-7 to TRBJ2-7; 7 nucleotides align to TRBD1. This CDR3 is built from 13 residues. CDR1 is SSHAT, CDR2 FNYEAQ, per germline (reference sequence). Losses at the gene ends were 1 base for V and 5 bases for J; bases not matched to a gene: 2. This chain's CDR3 is CASSLGQGHEQYF. The CDR3 DNA reads TGTGCCAGCAGCTTAGGACAGGGCCACGAGCAGTACTTC.

In this sample, this clonotype turned up a few times. V usage is TRBV19 and J usage is TRBJ1-5; D perhaps matches TRBD1 (6 bases). V was shortened by 6 bases and J by 2 bases, with 14 bases between the two germline ends. This CDR3 has 15 amino acids. Germline V lookup: CDR1 LNHDA, CDR2 SQIVND (reference sequence). Here the CDR3 DNA reads TGTGCCAGTAGCCCGGCAGGGGAGGGCAATCAGCCCCAGCATTTT. It translates to CASSPAGEGNQPQHF.

This clonotype was seen only a few times. This chain connects TRBV12-3 or TRBV12-4 to TRBJ2-5; weak D call: TRBD2 (6 bases). Trimming removed 1 base at V and 2 bases at J, with 11 bases between. The CDR3 loop spans 15 amino acids. The CDR3 nucleotides are TGTGCCAGCAGTTTAGTCGGGGGTTCGCAAGAGACCCAGTACTTC. This sequence encodes CASSLVGGSQETQYF.

This clonotype was seen a few times. V usage is TRBV19 and J usage is TRBJ1-5; the D is unclear. The CDR3 extends over 14 amino acids. The ends were cut back, 5 bases at V and 2 bases at J, with 10 bases in the middle. Per the germline V gene, CDR1 is LNHDA and CDR2 is SQIVND (reference sequence). The CDR3 loop reads CASSLYSGNQPQHF. For the CDR3, the DNA is TGTGCCAGTAGTCTCTACAGTGGCAATCAGCCCCAGCATTTT.

The V gene is TRBV5-1, the J gene TRBJ1-6; 8 bases line up with TRBD1. CDR3 length equals 15 residues. Trimming at V came to 4 bases and at J to 8 bases, leaving 8 bases not matched to a gene. Germline V gives CDR1 SGHRS, CDR2 YFSETQ. CDR3: CASSRTGSSDSPLHF. Here the CDR3 DNA reads TGCGCCAGCAGCCGGACAGGGTCGTCTGATTCACCCCTCCACTTT.

This chain joins TRBV30 and TRBJ2-5; perhaps TRBD2 as D (5 bases). Germline V lookup: CDR1 GTSNPN, CDR2 SVGIG (reference sequence). The CDR3 is 11 residues long. V lost 4 bases to trimming and J lost 7 bases, with 10 bases between them. The CDR3 DNA reads as TGTGCCTGGATCGGTGGGAGGACCCAGTACTTC. Translating it yields CAWIGGRTQYF.

This clonotype appeared a few times. The V call is TRBV6-6, the J call TRBJ2-7; maybe TRBD1 (5 bases). The CDR3 extends over 12 amino acids. Trimming took off 5 bases at V and 3 bases at J, with 8 bases between the two ends. CDR1 and CDR2 (germline): MNHNY, SVGAGI (reference sequence). The CDR3 reads CASSNDSYEQYF. Written as DNA, the CDR3 is TGTGCCAGCAGTAACGACAGCTACGAGCAGTACTTC.